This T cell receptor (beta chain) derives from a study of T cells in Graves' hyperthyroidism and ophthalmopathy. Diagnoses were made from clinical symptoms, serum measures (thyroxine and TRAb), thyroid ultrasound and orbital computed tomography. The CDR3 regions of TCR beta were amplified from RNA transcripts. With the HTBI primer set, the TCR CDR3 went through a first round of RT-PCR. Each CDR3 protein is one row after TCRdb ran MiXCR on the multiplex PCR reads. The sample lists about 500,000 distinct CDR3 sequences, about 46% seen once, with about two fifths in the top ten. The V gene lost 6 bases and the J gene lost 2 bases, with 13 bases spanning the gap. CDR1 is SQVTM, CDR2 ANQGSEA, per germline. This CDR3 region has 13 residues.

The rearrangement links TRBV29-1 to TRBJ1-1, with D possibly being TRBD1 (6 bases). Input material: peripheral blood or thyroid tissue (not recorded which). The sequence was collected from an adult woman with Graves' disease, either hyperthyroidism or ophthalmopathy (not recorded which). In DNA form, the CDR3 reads TGCAGCGTCGAGGCGGGGGCCAACACTGAAGCTTTCTTT. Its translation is CSVEAGANTEAFF.